This T cell receptor (beta chain) was observed in a study of CXCR3-negative and CXCR3-positive naive CD8 T cells. Study conclusions and caveats: Memory CD8+ cells had much lower diversity, and both naive subsets had comparably high diversity. TRBV-TRBJ usage matched between naive CXCR3-negative and CXCR3-positive cells but not between memory cells. CXCR3-positive naive cells carried more hydrophobic TRB CDR3s than CXCR3-negative ones.

TRB cDNA was prepared as libraries by UMI-labeled 5' RACE. TCRdb re-called the 5' RACE reads; every CDR3 protein appears as one record, without DNA. The table lists more than 80,000 distinct CDR3 sequences, with 0.38% in the top ten. Using triplicate sorts, some 300,000 cells were collected each time from every CD8+ T cell subset. CD45RO-CCR7+CD27+CD95- marked naive CD8+ T cells. For this clonotype: What it recognizes is unknown.

This clonotype was obtained from a human donor in good health. Some clones in this sample may be carry-over from other donors' samples. The sequencing sample was made of naive CXCR3+ CD8+ T cells from blood. Described subset: CD45RO-CCR7+CD27+CD95- naive CD8+ T cells expressing CXCR3 (TNR3+).

CDR3 amino acids: CASSLRTGDPNTGELFF. This chain links TRBV5-1 with TRBJ2-2; TCRdb names TRBD1, which stays unverified in the absence of DNA. The CDR3 is 17 amino acids. CDR1 and CDR2 from the germline V gene are SGHRS and YFSETQ.